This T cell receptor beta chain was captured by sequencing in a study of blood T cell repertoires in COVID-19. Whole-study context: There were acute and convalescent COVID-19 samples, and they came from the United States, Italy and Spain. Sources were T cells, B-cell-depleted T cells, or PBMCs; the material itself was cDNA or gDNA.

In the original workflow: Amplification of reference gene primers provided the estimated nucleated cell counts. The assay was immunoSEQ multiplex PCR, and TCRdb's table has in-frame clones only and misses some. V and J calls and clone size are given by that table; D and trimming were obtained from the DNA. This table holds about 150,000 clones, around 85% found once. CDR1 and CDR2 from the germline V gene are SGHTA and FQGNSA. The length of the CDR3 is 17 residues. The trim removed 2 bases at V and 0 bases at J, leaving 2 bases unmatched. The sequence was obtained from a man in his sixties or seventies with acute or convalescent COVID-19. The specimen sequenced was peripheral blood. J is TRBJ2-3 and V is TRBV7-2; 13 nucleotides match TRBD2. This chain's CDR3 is CASSLQTSGRSTDTQYF. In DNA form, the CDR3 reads TGTGCCAGCAGCTTACAGACTAGCGGGAGGAGCACAGATACGCAGTATTTT. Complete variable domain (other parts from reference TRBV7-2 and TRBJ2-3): GAGVSQSPSNKVTEKGKDVELRCDPISGHTALYWYRQSLGQGLEFLIYFQGNSAPDKSGLPSDRFSAERTGGSVSTLTIQRTQQEDSAVYLCASSLQTSGRSTDTQYFGPGTRLTVL.